This paragraph reports one T cell receptor beta chain. Antigen specificity is unknown. TCRdb's table, derived via immunoSEQ multiplex PCR, lists solely in-frame clones and lacks some. The data contain around 45,000 clones, roughly four fifths of them singletons. Time point given: recipient sample about 28 days before transplant, after cytoreduction. The data belong to a study of T cell clonotyping in hematopoietic cell transplantation. For the study at large: Recipient samples before transplant were obtained post-cytoreduction.

V shed 1 base and J shed 8 bases, with 15 bases lying between them. The CDR3 totals 15 residues. In germline, CDR1 is ENHRY, CDR2 SYGVKD. Broader study findings: Few recipient clonotypes overlapped donors; over 97% were de novo at given depth.

This chain uses TRBV10-3 with TRBJ2-1; TRBD1 is a possible D gene (5 bases). This TCR was recovered from a man aged 55 to 69 with myelodysplastic syndrome. Some clones in this sample may be carry-over from other donors' samples. Sequenced here: peripheral blood mononuclear cells, sampled before stem cell transplant. CDR3 coding DNA: TGTGCCATCAGTGAGTTAGGACAAGCCTCTCATGAGCAGTTCTTC. This codes for CAISELGQASHEQFF.